The 20 T cell receptor beta chains reported below all come from one sample, sequenced in a study of cytomegalovirus exposure and HLA in healthy donors. PCR was performed using 60 Vbeta and 13 Jbeta primers. Clones were read by immunoSEQ multiplex PCR, and TCRdb kept only the in-frame ones, dropping some. The table includes over 150,000 clones, about 71% detected once. The sample was PBMCs. These TCRs come from a woman in her forties in good health and CMV-seropositive.

This clone occurred a few times. The chain recombines TRBV28 with TRBJ2-7; the match to TRBD2 covers 9 bases. This CDR3 is 12 amino acids long. V was pared by 6 bases and J by 6 bases, with 3 bases of the junction left unmatched. Germline loops: CDR1 MDHEN, CDR2 SYDVKM. The CDR3 region has the DNA TGTGCCAGCAGCCAGACTAGCGGCGAGCAGTACTTC. Translated, it gives CASSQTSGEQYF.

This clone was recorded only once. A read error may account for a junction end that differs from germline. The rearrangement joins TRBV19 to TRBJ1-5; possibly TRBD1 for D (5 bases). Looked up from germline, CDR1 is LNHDA and CDR2 is SQIVND (reference sequence). This CDR3 has 14 amino acids. The CDR3 coding sequence is TGTGCCAGTAGTTTAGGGACGGGGAATCAGCCCCAGAATTTT. It is translated as CASSLGTGNQPQNF.

This clone was detected a few times. This chain connects TRBV6-1 to TRBJ2-3; maybe TRBD2 (5 bases). The germline CDR1 and CDR2 sequences are MNHNS and SASEGT. The CDR3 is 14 amino acids. V was cut by 7 bases and J by 5 bases, with 16 bases left in between. Here the CDR3 DNA reads TGTGCCAGCATTGCGGGTAATGGACGAGATACGCAGTATTTT. Translation gives CASIAGNGRDTQYF.

V usage is TRBV5-4 and J usage is TRBJ1-3; the match to TRBD1 covers 10 bases. This CDR3 is 16 amino acids long. Germline V gene sequence: CDR1 SGHNT, CDR2 YYREEE (reference sequence). The trim removed 4 bases at V and 4 bases at J, leaving 8 bases unmatched. The CDR3 coding sequence is TGTGCCAGCAGCGCCCGACAGGGGGCGGCAGGAAACACCATATATTTT. Its translation: CASSARQGAAGNTIYF.

The chain links TRBV28 to TRBJ2-7; tentative D call: TRBD2 (6 bases). This CDR3 has 15 residues. Germline V gene data show CDR1 as MDHEN and CDR2 as SYDVKM. V was clipped by 7 bases and J by 6 bases, with 22 bases between them. CDR3 amino acids: CASTRTGGRIGEQYF. CDR3 sequence (DNA): TGTGCCAGCACTCGCACTGGGGGGAGGATTGGCGAGCAGTACTTC.

This chain links TRBV2 with TRBJ2-5; D call uncertain. The germline gives CDR1 SNHLY, CDR2 FYNNEI. The CDR3 consists of 15 residues. V was trimmed by 4 bases and J by 4 bases, leaving 16 bases between them. This chain's CDR3 is CASSVGGLGRETQYF. The CDR3 DNA follows: TGTGCCAGCAGTGTAGGTGGGCTCGGCCGAGAGACCCAGTACTTC.

V is TRBV18 and J is TRBJ1-1, with D unclear. The CDR3 sequence is 13 residues long. Germline V gene lookup returns CDR1 KGHSH and CDR2 LQKENI. Trimming stripped 5 bases from V and 3 bases from J, with 10 bases between. The CDR3 loop reads CASSEGPDTEAFF. In nucleotides, the CDR3 is TGTGCCAGCTCAGAGGGTCCAGACACTGAAGCTTTCTTT.

Only a few counts were recorded for this clone. The chain's CDR3 is CASSPLGLAPSYEQYF. The CDR3, as DNA: TGTGCCAGCAGCCCCCTAGGACTAGCGCCTTCCTACGAGCAGTACTTC. The chain links TRBV4-2 to TRBJ2-7; 9 positions match TRBD2. Trimming cost V 4 bases and J 1 base; bases outside gene matches: 8. The germline V gene has CDR1 LGHNA and CDR2 YNFKEQ. CDR3 length equals 16 residues.

This clone occurred a few times. V and J are TRBV5-4 and TRBJ2-7; possible D gene TRBD2, 5 bases. Germline V gene sequence: CDR1 SGHNT, CDR2 YYREEE (reference sequence). Trimming cost V 1 base and J 6 bases, with 11 bases left between them. There are 13 residues in the CDR3. The CDR3 protein is CASSLRGSGEQYF. Written as DNA, the CDR3 is TGTGCCAGCAGCTTGAGAGGGTCGGGCGAGCAGTACTTC.

This clone has only a few counts. This chain connects TRBV2 to TRBJ1-1; D is unresolved. This CDR3 is 13 amino acids long. V lost 4 bases and J 0 bases, leaving 6 bases between the germline ends. Germline CDR1 is SNHLY and CDR2 is FYNNEI. This chain's CDR3 is CASSAEVNTEAFF. CDR3 bases: TGTGCCAGCAGTGCCGAGGTGAACACTGAAGCTTTCTTT.

This chain connects TRBV5-1 to TRBJ1-1; D unclear. Germline CDR1 SGHRS, CDR2 YFSETQ. V was pared by 4 bases and J by 1 base, with 11 bases between. The CDR3 totals 14 residues. For the CDR3, the DNA is TGCGCCAGCAGCAAACAGATCCCGAACACTGAAGCTTTCTTT. It codes for CASSKQIPNTEAFF.

The V and J genes are TRBV28 and TRBJ2-7, with D possibly matching TRBD2 (5 bases). The V gene's germline CDR1 is MDHEN and CDR2 SYDVKM. V gave up 2 bases and J gave up 2 bases, with 10 bases separating them. The CDR3 is 14 residues long. Here the CDR3 DNA reads TGTGCCAGCAGTTTAACGGGAAACCCCTACGAGCAGTACTTC. Residues: CASSLTGNPYEQYF.

J is TRBJ2-2 and V is TRBV28, with D perhaps TRBD1 (6 bases). The CDR3 loop spans 13 amino acids. V gave up 4 bases and J gave up 5 bases, with 8 bases separating them. CDR1 MDHEN and CDR2 SYDVKM come from the germline V gene. CDR3 DNA sequence: TGTGCCAGCAGTTCCACAGGGACCGGGGAGCTGTTTTTT. Amino acids: CASSSTGTGELFF.

Only a few counts were recorded for this clone. The rearrangement joins TRBV7-2 to TRBJ2-7; 9 nucleotides agree with TRBD2. V was clipped by 2 bases and J by 1 base; unmatched bases: 3. The CDR3 runs 15 residues. CDR1 and CDR2 from the germline V gene are SGHTA and FQGNSA. Here the CDR3 reads CASSLTAGGSYEQYF. CDR3 nucleotide sequence: TGTGCCAGCAGCTTAACGGCGGGGGGGTCCTACGAGCAGTACTTC.

The chain is built from TRBV19 and TRBJ2-7, with D possibly TRBD1 on 6 matching bases. The CDR3 runs to 14 residues. Deletions cut 5 bases from V and 5 bases from J, with 16 bases between. Looked up from germline, CDR1 is LNHDA and CDR2 is SQIVND (reference sequence). The CDR3 DNA follows: TGTGCCAGTAGTCAGACAGGCCGAGGGGACGAGCAGTACTTC. Residues: CASSQTGRGDEQYF.

For the CDR3, the DNA is TGTGCCAGCAGCCCTAGACAGGGGGATATGGATACGCAGTATTTT. Its translation is CASSPRQGDMDTQYF. The chain combines TRBV5-6 with TRBJ2-3, with 9 bases lining up with TRBD1. CDR3 length: 15 amino acids. With V trimmed by 4 bases and J by 6 bases, 9 bases remained unmatched. The germline V gene has CDR1 SGHDT and CDR2 YYEEEE.

The count of this clone is one. DNA of the CDR3: TGCGCCAGCAGCCAAGGTGACTATAGCAATCAGCCCCAGCATTTT. It codes for CASSQGDYSNQPQHF. The V call is TRBV4-1, the J call TRBJ1-5; D is uncertain. The germline V gene encodes CDR1 MGHRA and CDR2 YSYEKL. V lost 1 base to trimming and J lost 0 bases, with 7 bases between them. The CDR3 is 15 residues long.

This clone was observed a few times. The V gene is TRBV5-1, the J gene TRBJ2-2, with 10 bases that match TRBD2. The J segment lost 8 bases and the V segment lost 9 bases, leaving 10 bases of the junction unmatched. The CDR3 consists of 14 residues. CDR1 is SGHRS and CDR2 is YFSETQ in the germline V gene. CDR3 sequence: CATFEGTSVGELFF. In nucleotides, the CDR3 is TGCGCCACCTTCGAGGGGACTAGCGTTGGGGAGCTGTTTTTT.

This chain uses TRBV19 with TRBJ2-3; 11 positions agree with TRBD1. This CDR3 is built from 15 residues. Germline CDR1 and CDR2: LNHDA and SQIVND (reference sequence). V was clipped by 4 bases and J by 4 bases; unmatched bases: 4. CDR3 nucleotides: TGTGCCAGTAGTACCCGGGACAGGGGGGCAGATACGCAGTATTTT. Translated: CASSTRDRGADTQYF.

The table lists this clone with a few counts. The rearrangement joins TRBV29-1 to TRBJ2-5; the D gene is possibly TRBD1 (5 bases). The V gene lost 3 bases and the J gene lost 3 bases, with 11 bases spanning the gap. The germline V gene has CDR1 SQVTM and CDR2 ANQGSEA. The CDR3 length is 13 residues. Here the CDR3 reads CSVDWTLKETQYF. DNA of the CDR3: TGCAGCGTTGATTGGACACTAAAAGAGACCCAGTACTTC. Drawing the rest from reference TRBV29-1 and TRBJ2-5, the complete variable domain is SAVISQKPSRDICQRGTSLTIQCQVDSQVTMMFWYRQQPGQSLTLIATANQGSEATYESGFVIDKFPISRPNLTFSTLTVSNMSPEDSSIYLCSVDWTLKETQYFGPGTRLLVL.